This T cell receptor (beta chain) was recorded in a study of human T cells and chemical hapten exposure. Study-wide findings and caveats: No alteration of TCRs above 1 in 1000 frequency was seen with DPC sensitization.

Separate cDNA molecules received unique molecular identifiers, which the library attached to them. Via MiXCR, TCRdb re-called the 5' RACE reads, giving one row per CDR3 protein. The sample holds around 100,000 distinct CDR3 sequences; approximately 19% are singletons and the top ten take around 2.8%. This CDR3 spans 10 amino acids. Deletions cut 8 bases from V and 10 bases from J, with 9 bases between. The germline V gene has CDR1 MNHNS and CDR2 SASEGT. Unfractionated whole blood yielded total RNA. This clonotype was recorded a few times. What it binds is not known. The V call is TRBV6-1, the J call TRBJ2-1; D gene uncertain. The TCR was taken from a human donor in good health. The CDR3 loop reads CASGWWEQFF. CDR3 sequence (DNA): TGTGCCAGCGGTTGGTGGGAGCAGTTCTTC.